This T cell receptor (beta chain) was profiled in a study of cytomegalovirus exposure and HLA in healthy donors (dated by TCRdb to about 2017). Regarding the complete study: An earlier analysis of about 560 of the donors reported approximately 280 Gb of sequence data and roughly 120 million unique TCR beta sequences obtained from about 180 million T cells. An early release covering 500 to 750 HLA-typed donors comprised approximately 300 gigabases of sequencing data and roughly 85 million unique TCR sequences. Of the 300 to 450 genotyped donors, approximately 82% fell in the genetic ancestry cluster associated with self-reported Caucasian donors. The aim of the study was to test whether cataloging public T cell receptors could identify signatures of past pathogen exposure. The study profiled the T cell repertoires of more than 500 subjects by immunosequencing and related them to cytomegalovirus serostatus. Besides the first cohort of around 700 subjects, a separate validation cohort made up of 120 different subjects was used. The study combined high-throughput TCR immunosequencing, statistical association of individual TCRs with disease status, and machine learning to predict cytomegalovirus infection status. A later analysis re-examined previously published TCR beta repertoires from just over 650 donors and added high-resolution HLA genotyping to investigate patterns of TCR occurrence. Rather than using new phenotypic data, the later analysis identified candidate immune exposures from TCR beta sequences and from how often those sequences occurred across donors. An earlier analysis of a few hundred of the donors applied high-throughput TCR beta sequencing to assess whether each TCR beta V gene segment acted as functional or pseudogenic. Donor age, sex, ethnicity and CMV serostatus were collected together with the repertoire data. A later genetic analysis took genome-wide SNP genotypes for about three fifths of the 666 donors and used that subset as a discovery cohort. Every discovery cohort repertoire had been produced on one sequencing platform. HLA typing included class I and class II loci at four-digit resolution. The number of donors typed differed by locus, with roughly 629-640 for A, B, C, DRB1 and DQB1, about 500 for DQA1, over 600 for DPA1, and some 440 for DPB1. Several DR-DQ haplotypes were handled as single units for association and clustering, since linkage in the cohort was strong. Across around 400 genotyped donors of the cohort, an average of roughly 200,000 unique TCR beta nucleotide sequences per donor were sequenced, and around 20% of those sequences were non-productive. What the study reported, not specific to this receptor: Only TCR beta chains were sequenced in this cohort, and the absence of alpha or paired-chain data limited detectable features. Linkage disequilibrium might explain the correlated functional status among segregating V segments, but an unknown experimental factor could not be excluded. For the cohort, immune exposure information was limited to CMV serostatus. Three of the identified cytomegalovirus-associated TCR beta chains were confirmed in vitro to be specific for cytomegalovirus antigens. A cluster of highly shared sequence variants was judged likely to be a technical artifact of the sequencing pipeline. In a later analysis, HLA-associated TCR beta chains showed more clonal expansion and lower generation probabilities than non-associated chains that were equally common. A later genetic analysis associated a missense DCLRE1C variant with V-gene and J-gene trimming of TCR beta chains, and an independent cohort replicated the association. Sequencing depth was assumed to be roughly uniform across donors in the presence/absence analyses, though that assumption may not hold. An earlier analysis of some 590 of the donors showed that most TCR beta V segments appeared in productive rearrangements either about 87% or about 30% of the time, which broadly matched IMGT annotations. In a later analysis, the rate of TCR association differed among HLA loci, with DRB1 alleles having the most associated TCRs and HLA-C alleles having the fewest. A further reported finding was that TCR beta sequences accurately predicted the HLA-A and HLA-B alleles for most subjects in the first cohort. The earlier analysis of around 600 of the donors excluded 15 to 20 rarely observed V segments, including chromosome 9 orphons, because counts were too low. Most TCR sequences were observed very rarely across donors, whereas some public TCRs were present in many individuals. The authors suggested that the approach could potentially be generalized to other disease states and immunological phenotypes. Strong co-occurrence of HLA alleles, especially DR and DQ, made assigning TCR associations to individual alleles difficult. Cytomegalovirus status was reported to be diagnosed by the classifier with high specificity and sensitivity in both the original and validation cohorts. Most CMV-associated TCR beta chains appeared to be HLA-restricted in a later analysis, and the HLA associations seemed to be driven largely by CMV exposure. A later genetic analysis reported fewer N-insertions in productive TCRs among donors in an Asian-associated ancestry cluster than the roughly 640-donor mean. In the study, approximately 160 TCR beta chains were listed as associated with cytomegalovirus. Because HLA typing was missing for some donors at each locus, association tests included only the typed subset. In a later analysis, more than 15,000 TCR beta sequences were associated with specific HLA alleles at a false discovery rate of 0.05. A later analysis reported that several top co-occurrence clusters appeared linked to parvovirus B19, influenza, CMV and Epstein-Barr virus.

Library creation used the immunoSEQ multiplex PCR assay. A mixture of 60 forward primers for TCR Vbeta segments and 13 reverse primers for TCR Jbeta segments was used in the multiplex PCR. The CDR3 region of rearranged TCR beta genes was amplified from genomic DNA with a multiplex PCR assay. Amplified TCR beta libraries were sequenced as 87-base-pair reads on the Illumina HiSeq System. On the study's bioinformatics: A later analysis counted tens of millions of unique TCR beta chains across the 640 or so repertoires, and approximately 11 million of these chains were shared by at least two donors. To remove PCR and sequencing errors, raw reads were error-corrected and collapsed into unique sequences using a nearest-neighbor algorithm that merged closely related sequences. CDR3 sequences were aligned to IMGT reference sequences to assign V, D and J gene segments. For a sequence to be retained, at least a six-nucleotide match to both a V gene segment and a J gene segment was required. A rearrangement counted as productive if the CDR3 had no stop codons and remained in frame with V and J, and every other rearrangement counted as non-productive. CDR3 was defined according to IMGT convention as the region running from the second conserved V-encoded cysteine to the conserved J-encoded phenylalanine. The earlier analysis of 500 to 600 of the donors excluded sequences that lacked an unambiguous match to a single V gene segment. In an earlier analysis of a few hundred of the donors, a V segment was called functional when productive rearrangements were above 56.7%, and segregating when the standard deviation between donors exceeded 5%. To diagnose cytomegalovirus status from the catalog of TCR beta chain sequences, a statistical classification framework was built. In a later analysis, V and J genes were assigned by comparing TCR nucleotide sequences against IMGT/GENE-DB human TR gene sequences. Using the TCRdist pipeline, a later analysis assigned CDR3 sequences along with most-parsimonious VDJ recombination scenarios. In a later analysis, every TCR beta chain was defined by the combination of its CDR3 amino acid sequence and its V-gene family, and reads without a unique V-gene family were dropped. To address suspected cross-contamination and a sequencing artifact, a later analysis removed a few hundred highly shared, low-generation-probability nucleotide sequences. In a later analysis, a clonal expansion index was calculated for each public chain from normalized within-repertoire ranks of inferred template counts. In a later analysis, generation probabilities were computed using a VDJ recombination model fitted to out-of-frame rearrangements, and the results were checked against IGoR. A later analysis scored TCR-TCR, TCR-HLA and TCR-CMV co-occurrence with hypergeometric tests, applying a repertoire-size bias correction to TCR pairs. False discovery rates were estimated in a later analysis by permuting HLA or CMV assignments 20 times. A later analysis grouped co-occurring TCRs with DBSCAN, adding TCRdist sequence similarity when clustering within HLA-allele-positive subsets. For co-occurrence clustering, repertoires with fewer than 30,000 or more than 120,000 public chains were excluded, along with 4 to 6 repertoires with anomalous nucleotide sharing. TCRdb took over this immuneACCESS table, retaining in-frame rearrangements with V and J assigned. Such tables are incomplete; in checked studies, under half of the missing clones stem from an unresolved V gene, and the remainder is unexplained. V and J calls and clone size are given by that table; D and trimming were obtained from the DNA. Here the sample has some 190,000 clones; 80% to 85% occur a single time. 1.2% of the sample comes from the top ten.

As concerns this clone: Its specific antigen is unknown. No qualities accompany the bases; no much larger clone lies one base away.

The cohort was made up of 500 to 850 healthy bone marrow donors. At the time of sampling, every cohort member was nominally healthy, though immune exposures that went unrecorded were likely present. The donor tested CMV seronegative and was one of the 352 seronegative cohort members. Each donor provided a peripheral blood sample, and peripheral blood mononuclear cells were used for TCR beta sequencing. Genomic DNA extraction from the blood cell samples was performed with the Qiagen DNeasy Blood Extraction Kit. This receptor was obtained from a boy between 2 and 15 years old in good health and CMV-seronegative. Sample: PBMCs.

CDR3 loop: CASYSPPGTRRGNEQFF. The nucleotide sequence is TGTGCCAGTTACTCCCCACCTGGGACTAGGAGGGGCAATGAGCAGTTCTTC. The sequence links TRBV19 to TRBJ2-1; 8 of the junction bases match TRBD2. CDR1 and CDR2, looked up from the germline V gene (reference sequence), are LNHDA and SQIVND. Including cysteine and phenylalanine, the CDR3 has 17 amino acids. Only CDR3 DNA remains: 51 bases, in frame from the first base. Compared with germline, V lacks 8 bases and J lacks 6 bases; bases without a gene match: 18.